The T cell receptor (beta chain) under discussion was sequenced for a study of cytomegalovirus exposure and HLA in healthy donors. Regarding the study as a whole: Published work reported that the classifier diagnosed cytomegalovirus status with high specificity and sensitivity. Despite most TCR sequences being rare, some public TCRs occurred in many donors. Most CMV-associated TCR beta chains appeared HLA-restricted in a later analysis.

CDR1 is SQVTM, CDR2 ANQGSEA, per germline. Unmatched junction bases numbered 6, after V lost 4 bases and J lost 1 base. CDR3 length: 14 residues. A remark on this clone: As yet, its antigen is unknown.

The PCR ran on 60 Vbeta and 13 Jbeta primers. TCRdb keeps only in-frame clones here, not all; method: immunoSEQ multiplex PCR. The sample includes around 200,000 clones, about 80% of them seen just once. The sequence derives from a boy younger than 18 in good health and CMV-seronegative. Sequencing was done on a sample of PBMCs. The rearrangement uses TRBV29-1 and TRBJ1-2, with 7 bases matching TRBD1. CDR3 amino acids: CSVAGGQGNYGYTF. The DNA for the CDR3 is TGCAGCGTTGCAGGGGGGCAGGGTAACTATGGCTACACCTTC.